This entry features one T cell receptor beta chain sequence. Clones were read by immunoSEQ multiplex PCR, and TCRdb kept only the in-frame ones, dropping some. The top ten hold 3% of the sample, which has 25,000 to 35,000 clones, around four fifths seen once. Per the germline V gene, CDR1 is SGHRS and CDR2 is YFSETQ. CDR3 size: 15 residues. Trimming left V 0 bases short and J 3 bases short, with 9 bases between. Time point reported: peripheral blood 6 weeks after treatment start. This specimen belongs to a study of PD-L1 blockade in urothelial cancer. The genes are TRBV5-1 and TRBJ2-2; D uncertain. The sequences come from PBMCs, collected around atezolizumab (anti-PD-L1) treatment. This clonotype was obtained from a man aged 65 to 85 with urothelial cancer. CDR3 sequence reads: CASSLAVSDTGELFF. The CDR3 DNA follows: TGCGCCAGCAGCTTGGCGGTTAGTGACACCGGGGAGCTGTTTTTT.